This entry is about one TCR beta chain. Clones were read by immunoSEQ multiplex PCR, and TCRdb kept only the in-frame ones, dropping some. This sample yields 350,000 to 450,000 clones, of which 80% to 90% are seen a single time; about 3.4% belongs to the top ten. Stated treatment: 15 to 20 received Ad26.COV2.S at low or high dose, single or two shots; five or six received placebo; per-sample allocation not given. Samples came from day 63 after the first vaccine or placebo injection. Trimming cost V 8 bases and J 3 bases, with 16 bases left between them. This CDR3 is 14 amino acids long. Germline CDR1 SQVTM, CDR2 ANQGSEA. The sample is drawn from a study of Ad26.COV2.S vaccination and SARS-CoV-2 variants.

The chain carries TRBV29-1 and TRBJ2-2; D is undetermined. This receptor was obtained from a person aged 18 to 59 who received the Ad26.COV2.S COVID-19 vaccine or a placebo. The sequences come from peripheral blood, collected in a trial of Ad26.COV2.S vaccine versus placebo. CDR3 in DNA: TGCAGCAAAACCCGTCCAGGAGACACCGGGGAGCTGTTTTTT. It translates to CSKTRPGDTGELFF.